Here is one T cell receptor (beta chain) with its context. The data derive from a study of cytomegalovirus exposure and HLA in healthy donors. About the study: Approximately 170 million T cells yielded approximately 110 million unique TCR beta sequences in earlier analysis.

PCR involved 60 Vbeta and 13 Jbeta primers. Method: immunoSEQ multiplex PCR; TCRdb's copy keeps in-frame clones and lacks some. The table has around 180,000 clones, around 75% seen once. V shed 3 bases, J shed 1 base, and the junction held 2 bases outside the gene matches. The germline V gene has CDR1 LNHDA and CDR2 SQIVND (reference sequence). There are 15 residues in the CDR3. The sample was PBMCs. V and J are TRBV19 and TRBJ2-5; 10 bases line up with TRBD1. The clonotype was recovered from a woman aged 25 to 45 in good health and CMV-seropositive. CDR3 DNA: TGTGCCAGTAGTATGGGACAGGGGATCCAAGAGACCCAGTACTTC. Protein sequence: CASSMGQGIQETQYF.